Listed below are T cell receptor beta chains from one sample, sequenced in a study of cytomegalovirus exposure and HLA in healthy donors. TCRdb's copy holds only in-frame clones and misses some; the assay was immunoSEQ multiplex PCR. The profile shows roughly 150,000 clones, around 84% of them singletons. The sample comprised PBMCs. Receptor source: a young man in good health and CMV-seropositive. Each CDR3 is given with its conserved first and last residue. The D gene is left open where the match is weak. The size field is filled for only some rows; it gives once, few, many or a size class.

j_call	clone_size	v_call	d_call	cdr3_aa
TRBJ2-7	few	TRBV7-9	TRBD1	CASSLLEGQGYEQYF
TRBJ2-3	-	TRBV7-2	TRBD2	CASRNQNGGNTDTQYF
TRBJ1-1	once	TRBV7-3	-	CASSQGGDTEAFF
TRBJ1-5	-	TRBV5-4	TRBD1	CASSTGTGDSNQPQHF
TRBJ1-4	-	TRBV9	-	CASSVGGEGEKLFF
TRBJ2-2	-	TRBV5-1	-	CASSLDRRAGSPGELFF
TRBJ2-7	once	TRBV7-8	-	CASSPLAGSSYEQYF
TRBJ2-5	-	TRBV29-1	TRBD1	CSVVLARGPVETQYF
TRBJ2-7	-	TRBV5-5	-	CASSFSSYEQYF
TRBJ1-2	-	TRBV7-2	-	CATGSGGSNYGYTF
TRBJ2-7	-	TRBV19	TRBD1	CASSIKGFRQGYEQYF
TRBJ2-5	-	TRBV6-5	-	CASSRGAVETQYF
TRBJ2-7	once	TRBV5-1	-	CASSLAPDTVELFGQYF
TRBJ1-2	-	TRBV6-4	TRBD1	CASRVGTAYKHLTIGYTF
TRBJ2-1	-	TRBV18	-	CASSRSTNEQFF
TRBJ2-1	-	TRBV7-9	-	CASSLAEVNNEQFF
TRBJ2-2	-	TRBV10-1	TRBD1	CASSGFGQVQDELFF
TRBJ2-3	-	TRBV28	-	CASSLLPTSTDTQYF
TRBJ2-1	-	TRBV27	-	CASSSSGDEQFF
TRBJ2-7	-	TRBV6-5	-	CASSPVGGYIYEQYF
TRBJ1-5	once	TRBV12-5	-	CASGLSTHQPQHF
TRBJ1-2	-	TRBV27	-	CASSPNPGASDYGYTF
TRBJ1-3	-	TRBV30	-	CAWSVGGGPGNTIYF
TRBJ1-1	once	TRBV6-5	-	CASRGPGGMTEAFF
TRBJ2-1	-	TRBV2	TRBD1	CASDGTGTGSYNEQFF